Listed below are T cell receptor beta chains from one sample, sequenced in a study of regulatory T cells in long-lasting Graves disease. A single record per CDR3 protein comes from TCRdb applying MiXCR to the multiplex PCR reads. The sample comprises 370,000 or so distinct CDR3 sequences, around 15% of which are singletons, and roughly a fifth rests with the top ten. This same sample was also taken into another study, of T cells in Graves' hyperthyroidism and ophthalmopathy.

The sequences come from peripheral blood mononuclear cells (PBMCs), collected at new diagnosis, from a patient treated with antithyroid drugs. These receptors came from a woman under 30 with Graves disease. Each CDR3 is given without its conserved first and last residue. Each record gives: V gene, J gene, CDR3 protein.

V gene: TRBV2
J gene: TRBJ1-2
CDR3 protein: ATKSKVLDGYT

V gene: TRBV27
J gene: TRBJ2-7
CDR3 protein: ASKGLAVYEQY

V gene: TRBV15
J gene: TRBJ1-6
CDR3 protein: ATSRGYNSPLH

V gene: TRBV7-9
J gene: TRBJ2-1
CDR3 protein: ASSLGALAGVSNEQF

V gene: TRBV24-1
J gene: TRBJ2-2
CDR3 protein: ATSFQGRDTGELF

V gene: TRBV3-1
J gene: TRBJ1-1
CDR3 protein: ASSPYPYKTPNYLNTEAF

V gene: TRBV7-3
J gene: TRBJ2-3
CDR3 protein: ASSHFPGTQY

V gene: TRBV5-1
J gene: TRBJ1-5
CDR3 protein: ASSSYVGEPQH

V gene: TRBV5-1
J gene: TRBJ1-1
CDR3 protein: ASGLQSGVTEAF

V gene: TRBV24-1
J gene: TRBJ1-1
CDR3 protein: ATSGGHLYTEAF

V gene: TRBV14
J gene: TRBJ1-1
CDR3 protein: ASSQVLNTEAF

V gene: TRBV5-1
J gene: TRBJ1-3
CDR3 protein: ASSIDRAGNTIY

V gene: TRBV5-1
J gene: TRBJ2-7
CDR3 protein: ASKDGRGSSYEQY

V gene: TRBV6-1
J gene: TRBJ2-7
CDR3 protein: ASSRSIVDSGRYEQY

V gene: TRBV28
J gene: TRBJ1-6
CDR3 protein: ASIVGQGANSPLH

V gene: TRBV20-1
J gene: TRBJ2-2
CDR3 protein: SASLASGDTGELF

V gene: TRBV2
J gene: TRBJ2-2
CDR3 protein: ASRTSGSTGELF

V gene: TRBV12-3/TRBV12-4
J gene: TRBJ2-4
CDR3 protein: ASSVTSGRALAAKNIQY

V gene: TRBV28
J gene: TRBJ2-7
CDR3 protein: ASSSPGQSYEQY

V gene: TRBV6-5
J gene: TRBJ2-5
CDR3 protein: ASSYFFSGRGETQY

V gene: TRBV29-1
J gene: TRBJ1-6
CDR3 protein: SVRSGRGNYNSPLH

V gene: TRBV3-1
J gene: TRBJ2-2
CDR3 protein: ASIGANAAGELF

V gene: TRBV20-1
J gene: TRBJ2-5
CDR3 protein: SARAFYGREETQY

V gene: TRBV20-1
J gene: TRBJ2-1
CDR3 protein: SAPSPSADNEQF

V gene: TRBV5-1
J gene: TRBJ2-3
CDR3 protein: ASSLRTSGRALTDTQY

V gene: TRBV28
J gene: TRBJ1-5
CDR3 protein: ASSFTGVGGQPQH

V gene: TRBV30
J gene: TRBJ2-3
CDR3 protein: AWSVLGTDTQY

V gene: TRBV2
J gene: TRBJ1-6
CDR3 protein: ASSGDRGNSPLH

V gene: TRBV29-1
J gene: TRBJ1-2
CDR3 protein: SATTGIAYGYT

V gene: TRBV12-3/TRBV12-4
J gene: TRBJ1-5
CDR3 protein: ASSLGSSRGRVGGQPQH

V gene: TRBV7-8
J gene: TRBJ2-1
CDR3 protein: ASSLYDNEQF

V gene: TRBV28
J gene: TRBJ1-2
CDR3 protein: ASSSTTLSSYT

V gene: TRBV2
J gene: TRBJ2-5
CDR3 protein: ASTAWDRLQETQY

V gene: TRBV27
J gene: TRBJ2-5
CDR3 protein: ASSLLGYQETQY

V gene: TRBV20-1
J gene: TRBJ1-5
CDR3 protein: SASAVQGSQPQH

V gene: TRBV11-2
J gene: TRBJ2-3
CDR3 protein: ASTLGTDTQY

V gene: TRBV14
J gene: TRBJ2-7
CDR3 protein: ASSQAMGLWSHNEQY

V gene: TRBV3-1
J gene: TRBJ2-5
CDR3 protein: ASSLELAGVLRETQY

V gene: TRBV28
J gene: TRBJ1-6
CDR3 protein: ASRGQPTNSPLH

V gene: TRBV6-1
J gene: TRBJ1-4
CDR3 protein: ASTQGQTNEKLF

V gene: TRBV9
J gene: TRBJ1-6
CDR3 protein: ASSAGPDSPLH

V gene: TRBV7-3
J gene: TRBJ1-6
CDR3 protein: ASSPGAAGHSPLH

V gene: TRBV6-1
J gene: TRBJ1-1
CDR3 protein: ASTPDRDVAEAF

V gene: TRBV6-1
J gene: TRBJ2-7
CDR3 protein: ASSPTPTTYEQY

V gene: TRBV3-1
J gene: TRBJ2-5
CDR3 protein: ASSRRSGALETQY

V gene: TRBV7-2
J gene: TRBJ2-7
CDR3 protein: ASSSPREGPYRYEQY

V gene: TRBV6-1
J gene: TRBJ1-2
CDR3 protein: ASSPTPGGQSYGYT

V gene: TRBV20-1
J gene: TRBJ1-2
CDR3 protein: SARAPGSFYGYT

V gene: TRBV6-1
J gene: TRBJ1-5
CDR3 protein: ASRRDRGGGSNQPQH

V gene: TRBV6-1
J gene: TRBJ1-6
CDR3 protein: ASSEGDVTALH

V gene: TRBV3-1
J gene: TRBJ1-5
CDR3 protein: ASSPGWGGNQPQH